This passage covers 25 T cell receptor beta chains from one sample sequenced in a study of T cells in Graves' hyperthyroidism and ophthalmopathy. From RNA transcripts, TCR beta CDR3 regions were amplified. Primed by the HTBI set, a first-round RT-PCR was run on the TCR CDR3. In TCRdb, the multiplex PCR reads were re-called with MiXCR into one record per CDR3 protein. The table shows about 600,000 distinct CDR3 sequences, with more than 13% occurring only once. Specimen: blood. Receptor source: a woman between 18 and 29 years old with Graves' ophthalmopathy.

The sample holds many counts of this clonotype. V is TRBV27 and J is TRBJ2-1, with D possibly being TRBD2 (6 bases). Trimming took 8 bases from V and 7 from J, leaving 24 bases between them. CDR1 is MNHEY and CDR2 is SMNVEV in the germline V gene (reference sequence). This CDR3 comprises 16 residues. CDR3: CASGPLSAGPRNEQFF. CDR3 nucleotides: TGTGCCAGCGGGCCTCTGTCGGCGGGGCCTCGGAATGAGCAGTTCTTC.

This clonotype was picked up a small number of times. This chain links TRBV2 with TRBJ1-2, with TRBD1 identical over 10 bases. The junction had 9 bases not matched to a gene; V was cut back by 8 bases and J by 6 bases. In germline, CDR1 is SNHLY, CDR2 FYNNEI. The CDR3 loop spans 14 amino acids. This CDR3 reads CASGRQGADHGYTF. Written as DNA, the CDR3 is TGTGCCAGCGGAAGACAGGGGGCAGACCATGGCTACACCTTC.

J is TRBJ2-7 and V is TRBV4-2, with no clear D. Trimming cost V 1 base and J 1 base, with 11 bases left between them. The CDR3 is made up of 15 amino acids. Germline loops: CDR1 LGHNA, CDR2 YNFKEQ. The CDR3 bases are TGTGCCAGCAGCCAAGTAAAAGGTGTATCCTACGAGCAGTACTTC. This encodes CASSQVKGVSYEQYF.

This clonotype occurred once. A much bigger clone sits one base away, suggesting this may be a read error. The chain joins TRBV5-4 to TRBJ2-1; no reliable D call. The CDR3 is made up of 13 amino acids. Germline lookup yields CDR1 SGHNT and CDR2 YYREEE (reference sequence). Trimming stripped 1 base from V and 13 bases from J, with 15 bases between. The CDR3 reads CASSLNGPRAQFF. Here the CDR3 DNA reads TGTGCCAGCAGCTTGAACGGGCCCCGGGCCCAGTTCTTC.

Many counts were recorded for this clonotype. This may be a read error: a much more frequent sequence differs by one nucleotide. The chain is built from TRBV28 and TRBJ2-1; 9 positions agree with TRBD1. The V gene's germline CDR1 is MDHEN and CDR2 SYDVKM. CDR3 length: 14 residues. The trim removed 6 bases at V and 6 bases at J, leaving 6 bases unmatched. CDR3 sequence: CASSPGTGFNEQFF. CDR3 DNA sequence: TGTGCCAGCAGCCCCGGGACAGGGTTCAATGAGCAGTTCTTC.

In its sample, this clonotype was seen many times. The chain couples TRBV11-2 to TRBJ2-1; D is ambiguous. V was cut by 5 bases and J by 7 bases, with 9 bases left in between. Per the germline V gene, CDR1 is SGHAT and CDR2 is FQNNGV. CDR3 length: 12 residues. The CDR3 reads CASSHERNEQFF. As DNA, the CDR3 is TGTGCCAGCAGCCATGAACGTAATGAGCAGTTCTTC.

Concerning this clonotype itself: A read error is possible here, since a much larger clone lies one base away. This chain joins TRBV28 and TRBJ1-5, with D uncertain. From germline, CDR1 is MDHEN and CDR2 SYDVKM. Trimming shortened V by 8 bases and J by 1 base, and 6 bases separated the two germline ends. The CDR3 totals 12 residues. The CDR3 protein is CASGPSNQPQHF. The CDR3 DNA reads TGTGCCAGCGGCCCCAGCAATCAGCCCCAGCATTTT.

This clonotype was detected ten times or more. The chain links TRBV7-3 to TRBJ2-7; D is tentatively TRBD1 or TRBD2 (6 bases each). V shed 4 bases and J shed 5 bases, with 21 bases lying between them. Germline V gene lookup returns CDR1 SGHTA and CDR2 FQGTGA. The CDR3 is 16 residues long. As DNA, the CDR3 is TGTGCCAGCAGCTCAAACGGGGGCAGGGTTTCCCACGAGCAGTACTTC. It translates to CASSSNGGRVSHEQYF.

With regard to this clonotype: Given a much more abundant clone one base away, this may be a read error. CDR3 coding DNA: TGTGCCAGCTCACCATTGGGTTGGTTCGGCGATCAGCCCCAGCATTTT. Residues: CASSPLGWFGDQPQHF. The chain is built from TRBV18 and TRBJ1-5; D unclear. V lost 2 bases and J lost 5, with 16 bases in between. CDR3 length: 16 residues. Looked up from germline, CDR1 is KGHSH and CDR2 is LQKENI.

The sample holds many counts of this clonotype. The gene calls are TRBV5-6 and TRBJ1-3; D remains ambiguous. CDR3 length equals 15 residues. The germline CDR1 and CDR2 sequences are SGHDT and YYEEEE. V dropped 2 bases and J dropped 3 bases, with 12 bases sitting between them. In nucleotides, the CDR3 is TGTGCCAGCAGCTTTTTAGCGGGTAGTGGAAACACCATATATTTT. It yields the protein CASSFLAGSGNTIYF.

Comment on this clonotype: Since a much larger clone is just one base distant, this may be a read error. The rearrangement joins TRBV9 to TRBJ2-3, with 12 bases identical to TRBD2. The CDR3 length is 17 residues. Looked up from germline, CDR1 is SGDLS and CDR2 is YYNGEE. For the CDR3, the DNA is TGTGCCAGCAGCGTCCGGCTAGCGGGAGGGCCAGGAGATGCGCAGTATTTT. It specifies CASSVRLAGGPGDAQYF.

This clonotype was counted ten times or more. The chain joins TRBV27 to TRBJ2-5, with 9 nucleotides matching TRBD1. V was pared by 2 bases and J by 2 bases, with 6 bases of the junction left unmatched. The CDR3 sequence is 16 residues long. The germline gives CDR1 MNHEY, CDR2 SMNVEV (reference sequence). The DNA of the CDR3 is TGTGCCAGCAGTTTAAAGACAGGGGGACTACAAGAGACCCAGTACTTC. It codes for CASSLKTGGLQETQYF.

This clonotype was observed at least ten times. The J gene is TRBJ2-1, the V gene TRBV5-1, with TRBD2 matching over 12 bases. The CDR3 covers 14 residues. In germline, CDR1 is SGHRS, CDR2 YFSETQ. The V segment lost 7 bases and the J segment 6 bases; nucleotides outside the gene matches: 5. The CDR3 sequence is CASLGTSGPNEQFF. The CDR3 DNA reads as TGCGCCAGCCTTGGGACTAGCGGGCCCAATGAGCAGTTCTTC. Based on the CDR3 plus reference TRBV5-1 and TRBJ2-1, the full variable domain is KAGVTQTPRYLIKTRGQQVTLSCSPISGHRSVSWYQQTPGQGLQFLFEYFSETQRNKGNFPGRFSGRQFSNSRSEMNVSTLELGDSALYLCASLGTSGPNEQFFGPGTRLTVL.

This clonotype was counted a few times. The chain carries TRBV7-9 and TRBJ2-1; 12 bases map to TRBD2. The CDR3 is made up of 16 amino acids. V shed 5 bases, J shed 8 bases, and the junction held 10 bases outside the gene matches. Germline V CDR1 and CDR2: SEHNR, FQNEAQ (reference sequence). The DNA for the CDR3 is TGTGCCAGCAGCCCCGCCGGGACTAGCGGGTCGGATGAGCAGTTCTTC. Its translation is CASSPAGTSGSDEQFF. Full variable domain (missing parts from reference TRBV7-9 and TRBJ2-1): DTGVSQNPRHKITKRGQNVTFRCDPISEHNRLYWYRQTLGQGPEFLTYFQNEAQLEKSRLLSDRFSAERPKGSFSTLEIQRTEQGDSAMYLCASSPAGTSGSDEQFFGPGTRLTVL.

The genes are TRBV6-1 and TRBJ2-6; D gene ambiguous. V was cut by 7 bases and J by 0 bases, with 10 bases left in between. This CDR3 comprises 15 residues. CDR1 is MNHNS, CDR2 SASEGT, per germline. CDR3 residues: CASTIGYSGANVLTF. Here the CDR3 DNA reads TGTGCCAGCACCATTGGCTACTCTGGGGCCAACGTCCTGACTTTC.

This clonotype was seen ten or more times. The rearrangement uses TRBV12-3 or TRBV12-4 and TRBJ2-5; no firm D call. The CDR3 runs to 12 residues. V was trimmed by 5 bases and J by 5 bases, leaving 9 bases between them. The CDR3 is CASSPGMETQYF. The DNA of the CDR3 is TGTGCCAGCAGTCCCGGCATGGAGACCCAGTACTTC.

The chain carries TRBV2 and TRBJ1-2; D remains ambiguous. Germline CDR1 is SNHLY and CDR2 is FYNNEI. Trimming removed 8 bases from V and 4 bases from J, with 11 bases in between. The CDR3 sequence is 12 residues long. The CDR3 DNA reads as TGTGCCAGCTCCAAGGCCGCCTATGGCTACACCTTC. Translation gives CASSKAAYGYTF.

This clonotype showed up many times. The chain carries TRBV5-8 and TRBJ2-1; possibly TRBD1 or TRBD2 for D (6 bases each). CDR1 and CDR2 from the germline V gene are SGHTS and YDEGEE. The CDR3 has 15 residues. Deletions cut 0 bases from V and 9 bases from J, with 16 bases between. The CDR3 region has the DNA TGTGCCAGCAGCTTGGCTCCCCAGGGGCGGGGTGAGCAGTTCTTC. Protein: CASSLAPQGRGEQFF.

This clonotype was seen ten or more times. The chain joins TRBV12-3 or TRBV12-4 to TRBJ1-1; D unclear. This CDR3 spans 11 amino acids. Trimming cost V 6 bases and J 3 bases, with 5 bases left between them. The DNA of the CDR3 is TGTGCCAGCAGCCATCACACTGAAGCTTTCTTT. It translates to CASSHHTEAFF.

In its sample, this clonotype was seen many times. The chain combines TRBV20-1 with TRBJ1-1; TRBD1 might be the D (5 bases). Germline V CDR1 and CDR2: DFQATT, SNEGSKA (reference sequence). Trimming left V 3 bases short and J 5 bases short, with 16 bases between. This CDR3 spans 14 amino acids. Here the CDR3 DNA reads TGCAGTGCTAGTCGACCGCGGGGGTGGACTGAAGCTTTCTTT. Translation: CSASRPRGWTEAFF.

This clonotype was seen at least ten times. This chain joins TRBV12-3 or TRBV12-4 and TRBJ2-2; D not certain. V was cut by 6 bases and J by 0 bases, with 5 bases left in between. The CDR3 totals 13 residues. The CDR3 DNA follows: TGTGCCAGCAGGGCGGCGAACACCGGGGAGCTGTTTTTT. As protein: CASRAANTGELFF.

This clonotype appeared many times. The genes are TRBV6-6 and TRBJ2-3; 7 bases are a match to TRBD2. J gave up 6 bases and V 2 bases, and 5 bases lay outside the gene matches. The CDR3 loop spans 14 amino acids. Germline V lookup: CDR1 MNHNY, CDR2 SVGAGI (reference sequence). CDR3 residues: CASSYGLEMDTQYF. The CDR3 DNA reads TGTGCCAGCAGTTACGGACTAGAAATGGATACGCAGTATTTT.

In its sample, this clonotype was seen many times. The chain uses TRBV5-1 and TRBJ2-1, with 9 positions matching TRBD1. V shed 5 bases, J shed 9 bases, and the junction held 9 bases outside the gene matches. CDR3 length: 14 amino acids. Germline CDR1 and CDR2: SGHRS and YFSETQ. CDR3 sequence: CASSSGTGNVEQFF. The CDR3 bases are TGCGCCAGCAGTTCCGGGACAGGGAATGTTGAGCAGTTCTTC.

In the case of this clonotype: A much larger clone sits a single nucleotide away, making a read error possible. The J gene is TRBJ2-5, the V gene TRBV5-4, with 12 bases aligning to TRBD2. J lost 3 bases, V lost 0 bases, and 0 bases had no gene match. CDR1 is SGHNT and CDR2 is YYREEE in the germline V gene (reference sequence). The CDR3 runs to 15 residues. The CDR3 reads CASSLGLAGEETQYF. CDR3 bases: TGTGCCAGCAGCTTGGGACTAGCGGGAGAAGAGACCCAGTACTTC.

This clonotype was observed many times. The genes are TRBV7-9 and TRBJ2-3; tentative D call: TRBD1 (6 bases). The CDR3 consists of 14 residues. Trimming pared 1 base from V and 4 bases from J, leaving 9 bases between. Germline V gives CDR1 SEHNR, CDR2 FQNEAQ (reference sequence). CDR3 protein: CASSLGRGSDTQYF. CDR3 coding DNA: TGTGCCAGCAGCTTAGGAAGGGGGTCAGATACGCAGTATTTT.